This is a list of T cell receptor beta chains from one sample in a study of cytomegalovirus exposure and HLA in healthy donors. The data were produced by immunoSEQ multiplex PCR, yet TCRdb's version contains in-frame clones alone and is incomplete. This sample carries 130,000 to 150,000 clones, 88% of them seen once, and the ten largest clones take approximately 8%. The sequenced sample was PBMCs. These receptors were obtained from a woman between 18 and 29 years old in good health and CMV-seropositive. Each CDR3 is given with its conserved first and last residue. A D gene is named only where the DNA matches it firmly. A clone size is listed for some rows: how often the clone was seen (once, few, many), or a class if it is expanded.

>TRBD1|TRBJ2-7|NA|TRBV5-1
CASSFTTGVDYEQYF
TGCGCCAGCAGCTTTACGACAGGGGTTGACTACGAGCAGTACTTC
>TRBD2|TRBJ2-3|NA|TRBV28
CASSFAGDADTQYF
TGTGCCAGCAGTTTTGCGGGAGACGCAGATACGCAGTATTTT
>NA|TRBJ1-5|once|TRBV18
CASSPTGGQPQHF
TGTGCCAGCTCACCCACGGGAGGTCAGCCCCAGCATTTT
>NA|TRBJ2-5|NA|TRBV5-1
CASSAASAQETQYF
TGCGCCAGCAGCGCGGCTAGCGCCCAAGAGACCCAGTACTTC
>TRBD1|TRBJ1-2|NA|TRBV28
CASSPTGGYGYTF
TGTGCCAGCAGTCCCACAGGGGGCTATGGCTACACCTTC
>TRBD2|TRBJ2-1|NA|TRBV2
CAREPLAGVGDEQFF
TGTGCCAGAGAGCCGCTAGCGGGAGTTGGCGATGAGCAGTTCTTC
>NA|TRBJ1-6|NA|TRBV19
CASSPGLYNSPLHF
TGTGCCAGTAGTCCGGGACTCTATAATTCACCCCTCCACTTT
>NA|TRBJ2-5|NA|TRBV5-6
CASSLGWAYGQYF
TGTGCCAGCAGCCTGGGGTGGGCTTATGGCCAGTACTTC
>NA|TRBJ2-7|few|TRBV9
CASSVEAVTEYEQYF
TGTGCCAGCAGCGTAGAAGCCGTGACTGAATACGAGCAGTACTTC
>TRBD1|TRBJ1-1|NA|TRBV30
CAWSVKTGGDTEAFF
TGTGCCTGGAGTGTCAAGACAGGGGGAGACACTGAAGCTTTCTTT
>NA|TRBJ1-5|few|TRBV19
CASSANSNQPQHF
TGTGCCAGTAGTGCTAATAGCAATCAGCCCCAGCATTTT
>TRBD1|TRBJ1-1|NA|TRBV7-9
CASSQKQGAGEAFF
TGTGCCAGCAGCCAAAAACAGGGGGCAGGTGAAGCTTTCTTT
>NA|TRBJ1-2|NA|TRBV7-9
CASSPSLAGPNYGYTF
TGTGCCAGCAGTCCGTCGCTGGCAGGGCCTAACTATGGCTACACCTTC
>TRBD1|TRBJ1-5|NA|TRBV9
CASSVTGEGNQPQHF
TGTGCCAGCAGCGTTACAGGGGAGGGCAATCAGCCCCAGCATTTT
>TRBD2|TRBJ2-3|NA|TRBV4-1
CASSQDLIIGGRGAQYF
TGCGCCAGCAGCCAAGATCTCATTATCGGGGGGAGGGGAGCGCAGTATTTT
>TRBD2|TRBJ2-4|NA|TRBV30
CAWRVRGGRAGEDIQYF
TGTGCCTGGCGTGTACGGGGGGGGCGGGCAGGCGAGGACATTCAGTACTTC
>NA|TRBJ2-3|NA|TRBV7-8
CASSLAPSSSTDTQYF
TGTGCCAGCAGCTTAGCTCCTAGCTCGAGCACAGATACGCAGTATTTT
>TRBD1|TRBJ2-7|NA|TRBV5-1
CASSPAGTGTNEQYF
TGCGCCAGCAGCCCAGCCGGGACAGGGACCAACGAGCAGTACTTC
>NA|TRBJ1-5|NA|TRBV6-1
CASGEEVRRDQPQHF
TGTGCCAGCGGGGAGGAAGTCCGGAGGGATCAGCCCCAGCATTTT
>TRBD1|TRBJ2-1|NA|TRBV19
CASSLHGQGAINEQFF
TGTGCCAGTAGTCTTCATGGACAGGGGGCAATCAATGAGCAGTTCTTC
>TRBD1|TRBJ1-4|NA|TRBV4-1
CASSQVVPGQGSRLFF
TGCGCCAGCAGCCAAGTCGTCCCGGGACAGGGGTCTAGACTGTTTTTT
>NA|TRBJ1-6|NA|TRBV30
CAWSSGPGGQSPLHF
TGTGCCTGGAGTAGCGGTCCAGGAGGGCAGTCACCCCTCCACTTT
>NA|TRBJ2-6|NA|TRBV7-2
CASSLGTTPGANVLTF
TGTGCCAGCAGCTTAGGGACAACTCCTGGGGCCAACGTCCTGACTTTC
>NA|TRBJ1-6|NA|TRBV5-4
CASSLAGRVNNSPLHF
TGTGCCAGCAGCTTGGCAGGCAGGGTGAATAATTCACCCCTCCACTTT